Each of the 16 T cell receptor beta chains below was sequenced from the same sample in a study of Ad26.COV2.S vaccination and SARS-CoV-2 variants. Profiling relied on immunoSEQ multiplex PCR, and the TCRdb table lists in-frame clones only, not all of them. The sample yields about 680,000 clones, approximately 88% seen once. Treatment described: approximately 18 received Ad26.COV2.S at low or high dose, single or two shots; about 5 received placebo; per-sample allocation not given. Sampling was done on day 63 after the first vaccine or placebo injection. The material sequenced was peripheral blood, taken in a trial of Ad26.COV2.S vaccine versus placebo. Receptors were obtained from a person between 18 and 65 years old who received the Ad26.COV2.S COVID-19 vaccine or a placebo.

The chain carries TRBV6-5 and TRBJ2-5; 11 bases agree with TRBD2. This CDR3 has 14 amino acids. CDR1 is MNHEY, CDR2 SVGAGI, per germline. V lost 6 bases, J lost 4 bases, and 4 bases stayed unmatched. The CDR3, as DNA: TGTGCCAGCAGGGTAGCGGGGGGGCCAGAGACCCAGTACTTC. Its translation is CASRVAGGPETQYF.

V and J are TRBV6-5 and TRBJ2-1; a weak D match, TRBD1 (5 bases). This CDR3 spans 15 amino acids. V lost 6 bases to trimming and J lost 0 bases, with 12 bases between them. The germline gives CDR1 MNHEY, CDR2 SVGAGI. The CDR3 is CASRVGESSYNEQFF. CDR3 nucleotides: TGTGCCAGCAGGGTAGGGGAAAGCTCCTACAATGAGCAGTTCTTC.

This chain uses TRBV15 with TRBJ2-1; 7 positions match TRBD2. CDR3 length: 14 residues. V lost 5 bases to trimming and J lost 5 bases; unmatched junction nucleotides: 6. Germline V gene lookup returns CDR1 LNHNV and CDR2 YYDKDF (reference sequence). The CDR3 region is CATSGQLANNEQFF. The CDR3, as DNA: TGTGCCACCAGCGGCCAACTAGCGAACAATGAGCAGTTCTTC.

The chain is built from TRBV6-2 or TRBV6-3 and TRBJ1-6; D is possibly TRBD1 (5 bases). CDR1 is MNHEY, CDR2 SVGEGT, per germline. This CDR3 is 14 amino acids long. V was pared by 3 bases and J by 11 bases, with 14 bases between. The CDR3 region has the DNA TGTGCCAGCAGTTATGGGCAGGGTGGTACACCCCTCCACTTT. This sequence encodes CASSYGQGGTPLHF.

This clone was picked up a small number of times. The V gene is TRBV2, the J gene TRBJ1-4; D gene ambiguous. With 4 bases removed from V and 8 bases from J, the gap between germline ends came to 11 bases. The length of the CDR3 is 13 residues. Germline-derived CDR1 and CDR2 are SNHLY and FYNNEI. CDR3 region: CASSGLPAEKLFF. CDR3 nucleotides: TGTGCCAGCAGTGGACTCCCCGCGGAAAAACTGTTTTTT.

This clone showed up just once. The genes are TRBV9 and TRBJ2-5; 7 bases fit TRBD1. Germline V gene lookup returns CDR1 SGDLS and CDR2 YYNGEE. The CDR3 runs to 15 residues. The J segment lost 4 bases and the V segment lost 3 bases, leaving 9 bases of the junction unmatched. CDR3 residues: CASSATQGLGETQYF. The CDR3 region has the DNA TGTGCCAGCAGCGCTACACAGGGGTTGGGAGAGACCCAGTACTTC.

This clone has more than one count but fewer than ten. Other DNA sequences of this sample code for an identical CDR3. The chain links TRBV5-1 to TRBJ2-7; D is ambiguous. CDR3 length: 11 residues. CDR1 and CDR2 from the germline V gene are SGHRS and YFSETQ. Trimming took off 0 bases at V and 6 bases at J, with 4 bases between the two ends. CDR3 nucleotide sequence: TGCGCCAGCAGCTTGGAGGGCGAGCAGTACTTC. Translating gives CASSLEGEQYF.

DNA for the CDR3: TGTGCCAGCAGTTACTCGGGCTATAGGTACGAGCAGTACTTC. It specifies CASSYSGYRYEQYF. This chain joins TRBV6-5 and TRBJ2-7, with unresolved D. Trimming removed 0 bases at V and 4 bases at J, with 10 bases between. CDR3 size: 14 residues. Germline V CDR1 and CDR2: MNHEY, SVGAGI.

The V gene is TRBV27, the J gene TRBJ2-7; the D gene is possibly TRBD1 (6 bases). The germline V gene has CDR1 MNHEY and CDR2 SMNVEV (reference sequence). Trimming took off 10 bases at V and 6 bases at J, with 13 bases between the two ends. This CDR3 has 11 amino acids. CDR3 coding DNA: TGTGCCACCAACTCAGGGGTCGAGCAGTACTTC. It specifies CATNSGVEQYF.

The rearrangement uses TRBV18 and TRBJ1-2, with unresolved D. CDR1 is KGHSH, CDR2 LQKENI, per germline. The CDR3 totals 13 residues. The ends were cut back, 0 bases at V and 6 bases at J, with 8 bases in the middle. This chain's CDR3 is CASSPPARDGYTF. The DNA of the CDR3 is TGTGCCAGCTCACCACCTGCTCGGGATGGCTACACCTTC. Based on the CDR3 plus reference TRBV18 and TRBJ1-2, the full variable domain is NAGVMQNPRHLVRRRGQEARLRCSPMKGHSHVYWYRQLPEEGLKFMVYLQKENIIDESGMPKERFSAEFPKEGPSILRIQQVVRGDSAAYFCASSPPARDGYTFGSGTRLTVV.

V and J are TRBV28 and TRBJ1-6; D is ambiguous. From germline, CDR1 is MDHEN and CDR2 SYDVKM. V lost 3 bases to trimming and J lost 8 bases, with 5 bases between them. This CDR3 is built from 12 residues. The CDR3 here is CASSFGYSPLHF. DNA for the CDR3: TGTGCCAGCAGTTTCGGGTATTCACCCCTCCACTTT.

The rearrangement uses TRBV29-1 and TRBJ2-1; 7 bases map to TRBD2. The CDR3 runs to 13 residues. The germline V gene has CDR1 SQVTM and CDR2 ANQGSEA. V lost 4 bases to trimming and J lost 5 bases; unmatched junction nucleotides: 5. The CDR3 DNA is TGCAGCGTTGCCCGGGACTACGACAATGAGCAGTTCTTC. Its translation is CSVARDYDNEQFF.

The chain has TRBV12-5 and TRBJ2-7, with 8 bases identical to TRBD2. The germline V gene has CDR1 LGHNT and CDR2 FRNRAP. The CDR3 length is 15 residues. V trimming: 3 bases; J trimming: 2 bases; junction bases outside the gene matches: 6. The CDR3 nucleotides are TGTGCTAGTGGTTTCGTAGCGGGACTTACCTACGAGCAGTACTTC. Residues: CASGFVAGLTYEQYF.

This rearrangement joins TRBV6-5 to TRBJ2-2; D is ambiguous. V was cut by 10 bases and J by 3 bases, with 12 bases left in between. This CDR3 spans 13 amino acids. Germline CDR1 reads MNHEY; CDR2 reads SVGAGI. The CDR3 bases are TGTGCCATTGCCCCAGCAGACACCGGGGAGCTGTTTTTT. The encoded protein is CAIAPADTGELFF.

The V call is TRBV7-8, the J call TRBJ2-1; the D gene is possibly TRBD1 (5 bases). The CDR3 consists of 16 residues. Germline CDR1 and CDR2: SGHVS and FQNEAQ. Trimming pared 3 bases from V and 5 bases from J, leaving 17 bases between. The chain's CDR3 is CASSFRDLTAHNEQFF. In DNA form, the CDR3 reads TGTGCCAGCAGCTTCCGCGATCTGACAGCCCACAATGAGCAGTTCTTC.

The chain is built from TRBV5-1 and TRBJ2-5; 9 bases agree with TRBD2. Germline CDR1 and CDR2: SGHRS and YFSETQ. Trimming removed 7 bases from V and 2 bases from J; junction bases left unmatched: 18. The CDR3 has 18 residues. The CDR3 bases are TGCGCCAGCGCCCCAGCACGGTCTGGCGGGGGGGTGCAAGAGACCCAGTACTTC. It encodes CASAPARSGGGVQETQYF.